What follows are 2 T cell receptor beta chains derived from one specimen sequenced in a study of T cell responses to AZD1222 COVID-19 vaccine. Produced via immunoSEQ multiplex PCR; TCRdb's table is partial and in-frame only. The sample shows roughly 85,000 clones, nearly 90% of them seen only once. Sequences were derived from peripheral blood, sampled on day 0 of MenACWY control vaccination. The receptors stem from an adult in good health.

Comments on this clone: Other nucleotide sequences in the sample specify the same CDR3. The rearrangement uses TRBV29-1 and TRBJ1-2; D possibly corresponds to TRBD1 (6 bases). Trimming shortened V by 7 bases and J by 7 bases, and 16 bases separated the two germline ends. CDR1 is SQVTM, CDR2 ANQGSEA, per germline. This CDR3 is 12 amino acids long. CDR3: CSAQGYDSGYTF. In DNA, the CDR3 is TGCAGCGCACAGGGCTACGACAGTGGCTACACCTTC.

This clone was observed once. The gene calls are TRBV12-5 and TRBJ1-1, with D possibly being TRBD1 (6 bases). V was clipped by 3 bases and J by 5 bases, with 13 bases between them. The CDR3 runs 14 residues. Germline values: CDR1 LGHNT, CDR2 FRNRAP. The CDR3 reads CASGFGGAGTEAFF. In nucleotides, the CDR3 is TGTGCTAGTGGTTTCGGGGGGGCCGGGACTGAAGCTTTCTTT.